These 17 T cell receptor beta chains originate from one sample sequenced in a study of shared clonotypes between healthy human individuals. Assay used: immunoSEQ multiplex PCR; TCRdb lists only in-frame clones, some missing. Of 2 million to 3 million clones listed, more than 80% were seen once; the top ten hold roughly 0.14%. The sequenced material came from naive CD4+ T cells sorted from blood. The subset is: CD45RA+ positively selected. These TCRs come from a man between 18 and 35 years old in good health.

The chain employs TRBV5-1 and TRBJ1-2; no firm D call. The CDR3 sequence is 13 residues long. CDR1 is SGHRS and CDR2 is YFSETQ in the germline V gene. Trimming pared 0 bases from V and 8 bases from J, leaving 11 bases between. CDR3: CASSLDGRRGYTF. In DNA, the CDR3 is TGCGCCAGCAGCTTGGATGGCCGCCGCGGCTACACCTTC.

The count of this clone is one. The V call is TRBV2, the J call TRBJ2-3, with TRBD1 matching 7 bases. Germline V gene lookup returns CDR1 SNHLY and CDR2 FYNNEI. J gave up 2 bases and V 6 bases, and 2 bases lay outside the gene matches. CDR3 size: 13 residues. Here the CDR3 DNA reads TGTGCCAGCAGGACAGGGAACACAGATACGCAGTATTTT. As protein: CASRTGNTDTQYF.

The chain has TRBV5-1 and TRBJ1-1; 9 nucleotides line up with TRBD1. The CDR3 consists of 20 residues. V was clipped by 0 bases and J by 0 bases; unmatched bases: 15. CDR1 is SGHRS, CDR2 YFSETQ, per germline. The CDR3 is CASSLVPFRDRAFLNTEAFF. CDR3 bases: TGCGCCAGCAGCTTGGTCCCCTTCCGGGACAGGGCGTTCTTGAACACTGAAGCTTTCTTT.

This rearrangement joins TRBV30 to TRBJ1-5, with D uncertain. Germline CDR1 reads GTSNPN; CDR2 reads SVGIG (reference sequence). The length of the CDR3 is 14 residues. Deletions cut 0 bases from V and 7 bases from J, with 13 bases between. The CDR3 DNA is TGTGCCTGGAGTGTAGGGTCGGGAAGGCAGCCCCAGCATTTT. Translated, it gives CAWSVGSGRQPQHF.

With regard to this clone: One junction end does not reproduce the germline sequence, and a read error may be involved. The sample has other DNA sequences that encode this CDR3 too. The CDR3 region is CAWSGGRGTEAFF. CDR3 DNA: TGTGCCTGGAGTGGTGGGAGGGGGACTGAAGCCTTCTTT. The chain employs TRBV30 and TRBJ1-1, with D possibly TRBD1 on 6 matching bases. The CDR3 totals 13 residues. Germline V gene data show CDR1 as GTSNPN and CDR2 as SVGIG (reference sequence). Using reference TRBV30 and TRBJ1-1 for the parts outside the CDR3, the full variable domain is SQTIHQWPATLVQPVGSPLSLECTVEGTSNPNLYWYRQAAGRGLQLLFYSVGIGQISSEVPQNLSASRPQDRQFILSSKKLLLSDSGFYLCAWSGGRGTEAFFGQGTRLTVV.

The chain is built from TRBV10-2 and TRBJ2-1; 13 bases are shared with TRBD2. The junction had 4 bases not matched to a gene; V was cut back by 1 base and J by 10 bases. This CDR3 is 15 amino acids long. Germline V CDR1 and CDR2: WSHSY, SAAADI. The CDR3 sequence is CASSELLAGGYEQFF. The CDR3 DNA reads as TGCGCCAGCAGTGAGTTACTAGCGGGAGGGTACGAGCAGTTCTTC.

This clone was found once. The chain links TRBV2 to TRBJ2-7; 8 nucleotides match TRBD1. Germline V gene data show CDR1 as SNHLY and CDR2 as FYNNEI. V lost 6 bases to trimming and J lost 6 bases; unmatched junction nucleotides: 10. The CDR3 totals 14 residues. The CDR3 protein is CASSTGTGNGEQYF. The CDR3 nucleotides are TGTGCCAGCAGCACCGGGACAGGAAATGGCGAGCAGTACTTC.

The chain links TRBV6-1 to TRBJ1-6; D not certain. In germline, CDR1 is MNHNS, CDR2 SASEGT. This CDR3 is built from 12 residues. Trimming pared 2 bases from V and 9 bases from J, leaving 5 bases between. The CDR3 sequence: CASSELSSPLHF. The CDR3 nucleotides read TGTGCCAGCAGTGAATTAAGTTCACCCCTCCACTTT.

This sequence joins TRBV4-1 and TRBJ2-5; D is unclear. The CDR3 consists of 15 residues. From germline, CDR1 is MGHRA and CDR2 YSYEKL. V dropped 1 base and J dropped 5 bases, with 14 bases sitting between them. The CDR3 DNA sequence: TGCGCCAGCAGCCAAGTGGTCCCTGGTCGGGAGACCCAGTACTTC. Its translation is CASSQVVPGRETQYF.

The table lists this clone with a count of one. V is TRBV29-1 and J is TRBJ2-7; 8 nucleotides line up with TRBD1. The V and J ends lost 7 bases and 6 bases, in that order; junction bases with no gene match: 11. The length of the CDR3 is 13 residues. Per the germline V gene, CDR1 is SQVTM and CDR2 is ANQGSEA. This CDR3 reads CSGGQELLGEQYF. DNA of the CDR3: TGCAGCGGGGGACAGGAACTCCTAGGCGAGCAGTACTTC.

The DNA of the CDR3 is TGTGCCAGCAGTGAAAGAGAGCTAATCAACACCGGGGAGCTGTTTTTT. Protein: CASSERELINTGELFF. V and J are TRBV25-1 and TRBJ2-2; D ambiguous. CDR1 is MGHDK and CDR2 is SYGVNS in the germline V gene. V was shortened by 2 bases and J by 2 bases, with 12 bases between the two germline ends. CDR3 length equals 16 residues. Supplemented by reference TRBV25-1 and TRBJ2-2, the full variable domain reads EADIYQTPRYLVIGTGKKITLECSQTMGHDKMYWYQQDPGMELHLIHYSYGVNSTEKGDLSSESTVSRIRTEHFPLTLESARPSHTSQYLCASSERELINTGELFFGEGSRLTVL.

The rearrangement joins TRBV7-2 to TRBJ1-6; D possibly corresponds to TRBD1 (6 bases). Per germline, CDR1 SGHTA and CDR2 FQGNSA. CDR3 length: 13 residues. V lost 6 bases and J lost 7, with 10 bases in between. CDR3 in amino acids: CASSQQGNSPLHF. For the CDR3, the DNA is TGTGCCAGCAGTCAACAGGGAAATTCACCCCTCCACTTT.

The chain has TRBV18 and TRBJ2-3, with D perhaps matching TRBD1 (6 bases). V shed 4 bases and J shed 6 bases, with 14 bases lying between them. Germline CDR1 KGHSH, CDR2 LQKENI. The length of the CDR3 is 14 residues. CDR3 sequence reads: CASSLNTGPDTQYF. Here the CDR3 DNA reads TGTGCCAGCTCACTCAACACAGGGCCCGATACGCAGTATTTT.

CDR3 coding DNA: TGTGCCAGCAGTGAAGTAATCACGGCTCGGTCCCAGCATTTT. Encoded protein: CASSEVITARSQHF. The V call is TRBV6-1, the J call TRBJ1-5; unclear D gene. The V end was cut by 1 base, the J end by 11 bases, with 15 bases between. CDR3 length: 14 residues. Germline V gives CDR1 MNHNS, CDR2 SASEGT.

The chain links TRBV30 to TRBJ2-1, with D perhaps being TRBD1 or TRBD2 (5 bases each). Germline V gene data show CDR1 as GTSNPN and CDR2 as SVGIG (reference sequence). Trimming removed 3 bases from V and 9 bases from J, with 12 bases in between. The CDR3 spans 12 residues. DNA for the CDR3: TGTGCCTGGAGGATCCGGGGCGGTGAGCAGTTCTTC. Translating gives CAWRIRGGEQFF.

The genes are TRBV4-1 and TRBJ1-1; no clear D. This CDR3 is built from 11 residues. Germline CDR1 MGHRA, CDR2 YSYEKL. Trimming pared 6 bases from V and 6 bases from J, leaving 8 bases between. The CDR3, as DNA: TGCGCCAGCAGGGTACGGTCTGAAGCTTTCTTT. It yields the protein CASRVRSEAFF.

The genes are TRBV19 and TRBJ2-7; D is perhaps TRBD1 or TRBD2 (5 bases each). The CDR3 consists of 13 residues. Trimming shortened V by 8 bases and J by 3 bases, and 14 bases separated the two germline ends. Germline V lookup: CDR1 LNHDA, CDR2 SQIVND (reference sequence). As DNA, the CDR3 is TGTGCCAGTTGGGACCGTCTTAGCTACGAGCAGTACTTC. This sequence encodes CASWDRLSYEQYF.